This T cell receptor beta chain appears in the sequencing data of a study of somatic mutations in cytotoxic T cells in rheumatoid arthritis. Original handling: Only a few patient CD8+ clones above 1% matched published virus-specific TCRB sequences. TCRdb's table, derived via immunoSEQ multiplex PCR, lists solely in-frame clones and lacks some. That table furnishes V, J and clone size, whereas the DNA furnished D and trimming. The sample consists of about 11,000 clones, approximately 82% of them appearing once. Germline V gene data show CDR1 as KGHSH and CDR2 as LQKENI. After removal of 5 bases from V and 2 bases from J, the junction contained 21 bases not matched to a gene. CDR3 size: 19 residues.

Sequenced sample: CD8+ T cells sorted from blood. This rearrangement joins TRBV18 to TRBJ2-7, with TRBD1 matching 7 bases. This receptor was taken from a woman aged 55-75 years with rheumatoid arthritis. The CDR3 region is CASSVASHRGLGPPYEQYF. In DNA form, the CDR3 reads TGTGCCAGCTCAGTAGCCTCTCACAGGGGCCTCGGCCCCCCCTACGAGCAGTACTTC. The full variable domain, rest sourced from reference TRBV18 and TRBJ2-7, is NAGVMQNPRHLVRRRGQEARLRCSPMKGHSHVYWYRQLPEEGLKFMVYLQKENIIDESGMPKERFSAEFPKEGPSILRIQQVVRGDSAAYFCASSVASHRGLGPPYEQYFGPGTRLTVT.